This T cell receptor beta chain was captured in a study of early T cells in non-severe SARS-CoV-2 infection. General study points: The matching step, a VDJdb search, favored anti-spike CD8 responses and missed private and CD4 specificities.

Unique molecular identifiers tagged individual cDNA molecules. From the 5' RACE reads, TCRdb called clonotypes with MiXCR, one entry per CDR3 protein. The sample records around 40,000 distinct CDR3 sequences, 5% to 7% being singletons. Concerning this clonotype: Its antigen is unidentified.

The germline CDR1 and CDR2 sequences are SGHRS and YFSETQ. CDR3 size: 15 residues. With 2 bases removed from V and 0 bases from J, the gap between germline ends came to 9 bases. This TCR came from an adult who was a healthcare worker with PCR-confirmed SARS-CoV-2 infection or an uninfected control (not recorded which). This sequence joins TRBV5-1 and TRBJ1-3, with D hard to call. Material for sequencing was whole blood. CDR3 sequence: CASSLAGDSGNTIYF. For the CDR3, the DNA is TGCGCCAGCAGCTTAGCCGGAGACTCTGGAAACACCATATATTTT. Drawing the rest from reference TRBV5-1 and TRBJ1-3, the complete variable domain is KAGVTQTPRYLIKTRGQQVTLSCSPISGHRSVSWYQQTPGQGLQFLFEYFSETQRNKGNFPGRFSGRQFSNSRSEMNVSTLELGDSALYLCASSLAGDSGNTIYFGEGSWLTVV.